Listed here are 28 T cell receptor beta chains from one sample, sequenced in a study of chronic HIV infection and antiretroviral therapy. From the 5' RACE reads, TCRdb called clonotypes with MiXCR, one entry per CDR3 protein. This table has under 55,000 distinct CDR3 sequences, about 18% appearing once. Sequencing was carried out using peripheral blood. All receptors derive from an adult who had HIV and had not received antiretroviral therapy, or was an uninfected healthy control (not recorded which).

The chain employs TRBV28 and TRBJ1-4; D possibly corresponds to TRBD1 (6 bases). Germline values: CDR1 MDHEN, CDR2 SYDVKM. V dropped 4 bases and J dropped 7 bases, with 13 bases sitting between them. CDR3 size: 14 residues. The CDR3 sequence is CASSSGQGSEKLFF. DNA for the CDR3: TGTGCCAGCAGTTCCGGGCAGGGGAGTGAAAAACTGTTTTTT.

This clonotype was picked up a small number of times. This chain joins TRBV21-1 and TRBJ1-1; the D call in the table, TRBD1, was not verified against the DNA. TRBV21-1 is tagged as a pseudogene. The CDR3 extends over 21 amino acids. The CDR3 coding sequence is TGTGCCAGCAGCAGAGACACCGGACAGTCTTCTAACGACTTCCCGAACACTGAAGCTTTCTTT. Protein product: CASSRDTGQSSNDFPNTEAFF.

This clonotype was observed a few times. CDR3 loop: CASSFTDGPNEKLFF. CDR3 DNA sequence: TGTGCCAGCAGCTTCACAGACGGGCCTAATGAAAAACTGTTTTTT. The chain has TRBV7-6 and TRBJ1-4; D remains ambiguous. Trimming pared 3 bases from V and 3 bases from J, leaving 11 bases between. Germline loops: CDR1 SGHVS, CDR2 FNYEAQ. The CDR3 is 15 residues long.

This sequence joins TRBV30 and TRBJ2-3; TRBD1 matches 7 bases. Germline CDR1 GTSNPN, CDR2 SVGIG (reference sequence). The CDR3 sequence is 15 residues long. Trimming cost V 3 bases and J 3 bases; bases outside gene matches: 9. The CDR3 DNA reads TGTGCCTGGAGCGAACAGGGGTTGAGGACAGATACGCAGTATTTT. Translating it yields CAWSEQGLRTDTQYF.

The V call is TRBV5-6, the J call TRBJ2-1, with D unresolved. Trimming removed 1 base at V and 6 bases at J, with 8 bases between. The CDR3 covers 13 residues. The germline CDR1 and CDR2 sequences are SGHDT and YYEEEE. CDR3 protein: CASSLRTTNEQFF. For the CDR3, the DNA is TGTGCCAGCAGCTTGCGGACCACCAATGAGCAGTTCTTC.

This chain links TRBV27 with TRBJ1-4; the D gene is possibly TRBD1 (5 bases). From germline, CDR1 is MNHEY and CDR2 SMNVEV (reference sequence). V was shortened by 3 bases and J by 0 bases, with 8 bases between the two germline ends. The CDR3 length is 15 residues. The CDR3, as DNA: TGTGCCAGCAGTTTGACAGTTGCAACTAATGAAAAACTGTTTTTT. Its translation is CASSLTVATNEKLFF. Full variable domain (rest looked up from reference TRBV27 and TRBJ1-4): EAQVTQNPRYLITVTGKKLTVTCSQNMNHEYMSWYRQDPGLGLRQIYYSMNVEVTDKGDVPEGYKVSRKEKRNFPLILESPSPNQTSLYFCASSLTVATNEKLFFGSGTQLSVL.

CDR3 region: CASSLLRSTDTQYF. The CDR3, as DNA: TGTGCCAGCAGTTTACTACGGTCCACAGATACGCAGTATTTT. J is TRBJ2-3 and V is TRBV28; D is ambiguous. Germline V lookup: CDR1 MDHEN, CDR2 SYDVKM. The CDR3 is 14 residues long. V lost 2 bases and J 2 bases, leaving 8 bases between the germline ends. The variable domain in full, completed from reference TRBV28 and TRBJ2-3, reads DVKVTQSSRYLVKRTGEKVFLECVQDMDHENMFWYRQDPGLGLRLIYFSYDVKMKEKGDIPEGYSVSREKKERFSLILESASTNQTSMYLCASSLLRSTDTQYFGPGTRLTVL.

This clonotype was counted only a few times. The chain has TRBV5-4 and TRBJ2-5, with D perhaps TRBD2 (6 bases). This CDR3 comprises 15 residues. Germline assignment: CDR1 SGHNT and CDR2 YYREEE (reference sequence). Trimming removed 1 base from V and 4 bases from J, with 14 bases in between. The CDR3 region is CASSLSLANGETQYF. CDR3 DNA: TGTGCCAGCAGCTTGAGTCTAGCGAATGGAGAGACCCAGTACTTC.

The chain uses TRBV28 and TRBJ1-2; TRBD1 agrees at 9 bases. From germline, CDR1 is MDHEN and CDR2 SYDVKM. The junction had 6 bases not matched to a gene; V was cut back by 3 bases and J by 7 bases. The CDR3 consists of 14 residues. CDR3 DNA sequence: TGTGCCAGCAGTTTTGGGGACAGGGCGAGTGGCTACACCTTC. It encodes CASSFGDRASGYTF.

This rearrangement joins TRBV20-1 to TRBJ1-4, with 11 positions matching TRBD1. CDR1 and CDR2 from the germline V gene are DFQATT and SNEGSKA (reference sequence). The CDR3 runs to 15 residues. The CDR3 bases are TGCAGCTACGGAGAAGGACAGGGGGCGGATGAAAAACTGTTTTTT. Translation gives CSYGEGQGADEKLFF.

The J gene is TRBJ1-1, the V gene TRBV28; tentatively, D is TRBD1 (5 bases). This CDR3 has 13 amino acids. V lost 3 bases, J lost 3 bases, and 8 bases lay in between. The germline V gene has CDR1 MDHEN and CDR2 SYDVKM. The CDR3: CASSLLGDTEAFF. CDR3 coding DNA: TGTGCCAGCAGTTTGTTGGGGGACACTGAAGCTTTCTTT. The entire variable domain, with the rest obtained from reference TRBV28 and TRBJ1-1, is as follows: DVKVTQSSRYLVKRTGEKVFLECVQDMDHENMFWYRQDPGLGLRLIYFSYDVKMKEKGDIPEGYSVSREKKERFSLILESASTNQTSMYLCASSLLGDTEAFFGQGTRLTVV.

In its sample, this clonotype was seen many times. The chain couples TRBV29-1 to TRBJ2-5, with D possibly TRBD1 on 5 matching bases. V lost 4 bases and J 2 bases, leaving 14 bases between the germline ends. Germline lookup yields CDR1 SQVTM and CDR2 ANQGSEA. This CDR3 spans 14 amino acids. The CDR3 spells CSVVAQGVQETQYF. The CDR3 DNA follows: TGCAGCGTTGTTGCCCAGGGCGTTCAAGAGACCCAGTACTTC.

This clonotype was picked up one time. The CDR3 region has the DNA TGTGCCCCCCAGGGACTAGCGAGAGAATCGGCCAAAAACATTCAGTACTTC. It encodes CAPQGLARESAKNIQYF. V is TRBV6-5 and J is TRBJ2-4; TRBD2 matches at 10 bases. Germline V gene lookup returns CDR1 MNHEY and CDR2 SVGAGI. The junction had 14 bases not matched to a gene; V was cut back by 11 bases and J by 1 base. The CDR3 spans 17 residues.

This clonotype was detected once. The gene calls are TRBV28 and TRBJ2-1; D is undetermined. CDR1 is MDHEN and CDR2 is SYDVKM in the germline V gene. The CDR3 has 13 amino acids. The V gene lost 7 bases and the J gene lost 6 bases, with 13 bases spanning the gap. This CDR3 reads CASNVVGSNEQFF. CDR3 DNA: TGTGCCAGCAACGTTGTCGGGTCCAATGAGCAGTTCTTC.

This clonotype has just a few counts. The gene calls are TRBV3-1 and TRBJ2-4; D ambiguous. V was shortened by 3 bases and J by 4 bases, with 1 base between the two germline ends. CDR3 length: 11 residues. Germline V gene lookup returns CDR1 LGHDT and CDR2 YNNKEL (reference sequence). In nucleotides, the CDR3 is TGTGCCAGCAGCCAGAAAAACATTCAGTACTTC. Translating it yields CASSQKNIQYF. Supplemented by reference TRBV3-1 and TRBJ2-4, the full variable domain reads DTAVSQTPKYLVTQMGNDKSIKCEQNLGHDTMYWYKQDSKKFLKIMFSYNNKELIINETVPNRFSPKSPDKAHLNLHINSLELGDSAVYFCASSQKNIQYFGAGTRLSVL.

This clonotype has a handful of counts. The gene calls are TRBV2 and TRBJ2-3, with 8 bases aligning to TRBD2. V dropped 6 bases and J dropped 8; count of bases not matched to a gene: 4. From germline, CDR1 is SNHLY and CDR2 FYNNEI. The CDR3 is made up of 12 amino acids. The CDR3 region has the DNA TGTGCCAGCAGCCGGGGGGGGACTACGCAGTATTTT. This codes for CASSRGGTTQYF.

This chain joins TRBV2 and TRBJ2-2; 9 nucleotides match TRBD2. The germline V gene has CDR1 SNHLY and CDR2 FYNNEI. V was clipped by 4 bases and J by 1 base; unmatched bases: 4. This CDR3 has 16 residues. The CDR3 here is CASSAPSGMNTGELFF. CDR3 in DNA: TGTGCCAGCAGTGCCCCTAGCGGGATGAACACCGGGGAGCTGTTTTTT.

The CDR3 spells CASSLAETVHEQYF. CDR3 DNA: TGTGCCAGCAGCTTAGCTGAGACAGTCCACGAGCAGTACTTC. This sequence joins TRBV7-2 and TRBJ2-7, with D perhaps TRBD1 (5 bases). CDR3 length: 14 amino acids. V lost 0 bases to trimming and J lost 5 bases, with 11 bases between them. Germline V gives CDR1 SGHTA, CDR2 FQGNSA.

This chain joins TRBV18 and TRBJ1-5, with D possibly TRBD1 on 6 matching bases. The CDR3 loop spans 15 amino acids. Trimming took off 3 bases at V and 0 bases at J, with 9 bases between the two ends. Germline values: CDR1 KGHSH, CDR2 LQKENI. The CDR3 here is CASSPEQGSNQPQHF. CDR3 DNA: TGTGCCAGCTCACCTGAACAGGGTAGCAATCAGCCCCAGCATTTT.

This clonotype appeared a few times. The genes are TRBV25-1 and TRBJ2-3, with D unresolved. The CDR3 consists of 13 residues. With 3 bases removed from V and 3 bases from J, the gap between germline ends came to 7 bases. The germline V gene has CDR1 MGHDK and CDR2 SYGVNS. The CDR3 nucleotides read TGTGCCAGCAGTGATCTTAGTACAGATACGCAGTATTTT. It is translated as CASSDLSTDTQYF.

The chain employs TRBV5-1 and TRBJ2-3; D unclear. Looked up from germline, CDR1 is SGHRS and CDR2 is YFSETQ. V gave up 1 base and J gave up 0 bases, with 6 bases separating them. The CDR3 extends over 14 amino acids. The CDR3 nucleotides read TGCGCCAGCAGCTTGCCCCTTAGCACAGATACGCAGTATTTT. Protein product: CASSLPLSTDTQYF.

There are a few counts of this clonotype. This chain connects TRBV28 to TRBJ2-7; 7 nucleotides agree with TRBD1. Unmatched junction bases numbered 6, after V lost 6 bases and J lost 4 bases. The CDR3 extends over 13 amino acids. Germline V gene lookup returns CDR1 MDHEN and CDR2 SYDVKM. DNA of the CDR3: TGTGCCAGCAGAAGGGACAGCTTGTACGAGCAGTACTTC. This gives the protein CASRRDSLYEQYF.

This chain joins TRBV9 and TRBJ2-6; TRBD1 is a possible D gene (6 bases). V lost 4 bases and J 2 bases, leaving 13 bases between the germline ends. Germline values: CDR1 SGDLS, CDR2 YYNGEE. The CDR3 consists of 16 residues. For the CDR3, the DNA is TGTGCCAGCAGCCCTCGGGACATTCCTGGGGCCAACGTCCTGACTTTC. Protein sequence: CASSPRDIPGANVLTF.

This clonotype showed up many times. The rearrangement links TRBV7-2 to TRBJ2-6; TRBD1 agrees at 9 bases. J gave up 2 bases and V 5 bases, and 10 bases lay outside the gene matches. This CDR3 is 18 amino acids long. The V gene's germline CDR1 is SGHTA and CDR2 FQGNSA. Here the CDR3 DNA reads TGTGCCAGCAGCCGGTCCGGGACAGGGAGGCCTGGGGCCAACGTCCTGACTTTC. Encoded protein: CASSRSGTGRPGANVLTF.

This clonotype was seen only a few times. V and J are TRBV14 and TRBJ1-1, with a weak D call TRBD1 (5 bases). There are 16 residues in the CDR3. Germline CDR1 SGHDN, CDR2 FVKESK. V was clipped by 4 bases and J by 0 bases, with 15 bases between them. CDR3 protein: CASSRSETVVNTEAFF. CDR3 nucleotides: TGTGCCAGCAGCCGGTCCGAGACAGTAGTGAACACTGAAGCTTTCTTT. The variable domain in full, with the rest retrieved from reference TRBV14 and TRBJ1-1, is EAGVTQFPSHSVIEKGQTVTLRCDPISGHDNLYWYRRVMGKEIKFLLHFVKESKQDESGMPNNRFLAERTGGTYSTLKVQPAELEDSGVYFCASSRSETVVNTEAFFGQGTRLTVV.

This clonotype was observed a few times. The chain carries TRBV28 and TRBJ2-1; 7 bases align to TRBD2. The germline gives CDR1 MDHEN, CDR2 SYDVKM. J gave up 15 bases and V 5 bases, and 10 bases lay outside the gene matches. This CDR3 spans 12 amino acids. The DNA for the CDR3 is TGTGCCAGCAGTCTCCTGACTAGCAAGTTGTTCTTC. It is translated as CASSLLTSKLFF.

A few counts support this clonotype. The V call is TRBV10-3, the J call TRBJ2-3, with TRBD1 matching over 9 bases. Per germline, CDR1 ENHRY and CDR2 SYGVKD. V lost 5 bases, J lost 2 bases, and 5 bases stayed unmatched. The CDR3 is 15 amino acids. The CDR3 is CAISTGTGPTDTQYF. DNA of the CDR3: TGTGCCATCAGTACCGGGACAGGGCCCACAGATACGCAGTATTTT.

The rearrangement joins TRBV29-1 to TRBJ2-1; 14 bases match TRBD2. The CDR3 has 14 amino acids. Germline V CDR1 and CDR2: SQVTM, ANQGSEA. The ends lost 3 bases at V and 12 bases at J; junction bases unmatched: 7. CDR3 loop: CSVDKGTSGSGQFF. CDR3 bases: TGCAGCGTTGATAAGGGGACTAGCGGGAGCGGGCAGTTCTTC.